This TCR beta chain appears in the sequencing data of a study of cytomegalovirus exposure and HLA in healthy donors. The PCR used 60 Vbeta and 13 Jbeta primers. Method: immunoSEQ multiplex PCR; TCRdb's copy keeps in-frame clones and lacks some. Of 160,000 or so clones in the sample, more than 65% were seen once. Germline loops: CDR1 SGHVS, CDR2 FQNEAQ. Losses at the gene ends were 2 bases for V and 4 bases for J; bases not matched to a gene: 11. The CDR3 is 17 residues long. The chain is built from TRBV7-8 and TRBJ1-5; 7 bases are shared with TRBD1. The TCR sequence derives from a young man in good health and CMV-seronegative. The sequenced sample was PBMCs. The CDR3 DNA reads TGTGCCAGCAGCTTATCGCATTTGAAGGGGGCGAATCAGCCCCAGCATTTT. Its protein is CASSLSHLKGANQPQHF.